This record looks at one T cell receptor beta chain sequence and its context. The data were taken from a study of STAT5B mutations in CD4+ large granular lymphocyte leukemia. This CDR3 is 19 amino acids long. Germline assignment: CDR1 MNHNS and CDR2 SASEGT. The V end lost 4 bases, the J end lost 1 base, and 23 bases lay between the germline ends. Profiled with immunoSEQ multiplex PCR; TCRdb holds only in-frame clones, not every one. The sample has more than 30,000 clones, around 66% seen once. The chain combines TRBV6-1 with TRBJ1-3; D is ambiguous. The sample was CD4+ T cells from blood buffy coats. This clonotype originated in a human donor in good health. The CDR3 DNA reads as TGTGCCAGCAGTGGAACCCGCGAGGAAGGAAACGAATCTGGAAACACCATATATTTT. It is translated as CASSGTREEGNESGNTIYF.